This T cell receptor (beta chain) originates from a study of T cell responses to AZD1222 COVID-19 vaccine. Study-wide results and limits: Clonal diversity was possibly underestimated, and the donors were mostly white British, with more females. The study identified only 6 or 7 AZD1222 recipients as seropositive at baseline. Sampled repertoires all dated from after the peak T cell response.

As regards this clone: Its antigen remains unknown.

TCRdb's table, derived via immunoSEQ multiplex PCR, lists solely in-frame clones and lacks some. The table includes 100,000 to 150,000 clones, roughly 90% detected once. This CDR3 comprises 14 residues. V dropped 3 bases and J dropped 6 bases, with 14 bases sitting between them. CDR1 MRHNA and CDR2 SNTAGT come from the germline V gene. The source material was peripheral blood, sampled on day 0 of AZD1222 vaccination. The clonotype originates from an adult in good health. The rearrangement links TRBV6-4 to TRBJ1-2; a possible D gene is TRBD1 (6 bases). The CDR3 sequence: CASSEGRGGDGYTF. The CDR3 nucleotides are TGTGCCAGCAGTGAAGGCAGGGGAGGAGATGGCTACACCTTC.